This TCR beta chain derives from a study of OX40 agonist ivuxolimab in advanced cancers. About the study: At around 83% male, the cohort had a mean age of approximately 60 years, ranging from about 20 to 79. About 44% of patients had received prior checkpoint inhibitor therapy. Three partial responders included one hepatocellular carcinoma patient and two cutaneous melanoma patients.

The V gene lost 4 bases and the J gene lost 2 bases, with 7 bases spanning the gap. Per germline, CDR1 SGHRS and CDR2 YFSETQ. There are 13 residues in the CDR3. TCRdb's copy holds only in-frame clones and misses some; the assay was immunoSEQ multiplex PCR. The repertoire holds roughly 50,000 clones, with approximately 88% as singletons. V is TRBV5-1 and J is TRBJ1-5, with D unclear. The receptor was isolated from an adult with an advanced solid tumor such as melanoma, head and neck, liver or kidney cancer. The sample in question was CD4+ or CD8+ T cells sorted from blood, obtained in a trial of the OX40 agonist ivuxolimab. CDR3 sequence: CASSPTGNQPQHF. For the CDR3, the DNA is TGCGCCAGCAGCCCGACGGGCAATCAGCCCCAGCATTTT.